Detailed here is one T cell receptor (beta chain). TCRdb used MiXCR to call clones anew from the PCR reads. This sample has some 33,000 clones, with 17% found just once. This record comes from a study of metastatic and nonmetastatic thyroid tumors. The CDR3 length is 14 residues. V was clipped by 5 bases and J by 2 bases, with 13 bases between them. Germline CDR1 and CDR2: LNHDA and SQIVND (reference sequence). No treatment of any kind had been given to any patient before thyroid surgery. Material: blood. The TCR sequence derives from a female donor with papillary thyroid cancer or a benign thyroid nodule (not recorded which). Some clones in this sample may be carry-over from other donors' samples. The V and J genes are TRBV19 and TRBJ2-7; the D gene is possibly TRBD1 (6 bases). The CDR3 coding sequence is TGTGCCAGTAGTCTGACAGGCACGACCTACGAGCAGTACTTC. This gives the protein CASSLTGTTYEQYF.